The subject of this entry is one T cell receptor (beta chain). The data stem from a study of cytomegalovirus exposure and HLA in healthy donors. J lost 2 bases, V lost 4 bases, and 1 base had no gene match. The CDR3 loop spans 15 amino acids. In germline, CDR1 is LGHNA, CDR2 YNFKEQ. Both 60 Vbeta primers and 13 Jbeta primers went into the PCR. Assay: immunoSEQ multiplex PCR; the TCRdb copy retains only in-frame clones and omits some. This sample has under 200,000 clones; approximately 86% occur once, and the top ten carry roughly 0.34%. The receptor comes from a woman aged 25 to 39 in good health and CMV-seronegative. Specimen: PBMCs. This chain uses TRBV4-2 with TRBJ2-1; 11 nucleotides agree with TRBD2. The CDR3 nucleotides read TGTGCCAGCAGCCCACTAGCGGGGGCCTACAATGAGCAGTTCTTC. Its protein is CASSPLAGAYNEQFF.